The clone carrying this TCR beta chain has at least ten counts. Antigen: not known. This sample is part of a study of CD8 T cells in ankylosing spondylitis. Study results and caveats: Ankylosing spondylitis blood seemed to carry a telltale TCR beta motif made of fewer than 10 highly homologous variants. In ankylosing spondylitis patients, matched synovial fluid reportedly showed significant enrichment of disease-linked clones. Some of these motif variants have turned up before, in reports on reactive arthritis synovial fluid and blood.

The CDR3 spans 17 residues. The J segment lost 5 bases and the V segment lost 3 bases, leaving 12 bases of the junction unmatched. Germline V CDR1 and CDR2: SGDLS, YYNGEE. TCRdb used MiXCR to reprocess the 5' RACE reads, holding one entry per CDR3 protein. The profile covers 450,000 to 550,000 distinct CDR3 sequences, with roughly 5.2% appearing a single time and 3.5% taken by the ten largest. The rearrangement joins TRBV9 to TRBJ2-2; TRBD1 agrees at 8 bases. Input material: blood, either unsorted or a sorted T cell fraction (not recorded which). The sequence came from a male donor with ankylosing spondylitis. CDR3 sequence reads: CASSALYRTGNTGELFF. In nucleotides, the CDR3 is TGTGCCAGCAGCGCACTTTACCGGACAGGGAATACCGGGGAGCTGTTTTTT.